This T cell receptor beta chain was captured in a study of PD-1 blockade in classical Hodgkin lymphoma. The overall study: Intravenous infusions of nivolumab 3 mg/kg reached patients every 2 weeks. Study-wide results and limits: It was among complete responders that baseline diversity resembled that of newly diagnosed patients. CD4+ TCR diversity rose significantly by C4D1, and CD8+ TCR diversity did not. Newly diagnosed patients were reported to exhibit reduced baseline TCR diversity relative to healthy donors.

Specified time point: cycle 4 day 1 (C4D1), after 6 weeks of nivolumab. The patients all showed relapse after autologous stem cell transplantation, while their brentuximab vedotin exposure varied. V dropped 4 bases and J dropped 2 bases, with 12 bases sitting between them. This CDR3 spans 13 amino acids. Germline V gene lookup returns CDR1 GTSNPN and CDR2 SVGIG (reference sequence). Sequenced by immunoSEQ multiplex PCR; TCRdb stores in-frame clones only, minus some. This sample has tens of thousands of clones, with roughly 76% found just once. For this clone: Antigen: not known.

This TCR was recovered from a human donor with classical Hodgkin lymphoma. The sequences come from peripheral blood mononuclear cells (PBMCs), collected before the fourth cycle of nivolumab. The genes are TRBV30 and TRBJ2-7; TRBD2 is a possible D gene (5 bases). This CDR3 reads CAWKRSLAYEQYF. The DNA of the CDR3 is TGTGCCTGGAAGCGGAGCTTGGCCTACGAGCAGTACTTC.